This T cell receptor beta chain was obtained from a study of cytomegalovirus exposure and HLA in healthy donors. A remark on this clone: Its cognate antigen is unknown.

Using immunoSEQ multiplex PCR, the repertoire was profiled, and TCRdb retains in-frame clones only, with some absent. The repertoire includes approximately 230,000 clones, roughly 87% of them detected once, and approximately 12% sits in the top ten. Study outcomes and limitations: Cytomegalovirus status was reportedly diagnosed by the classifier with high sensitivity and specificity. Clusters of TCRs from the first cohort tended to co-occur in the 95 to 150 validation repertoires (as a later analysis found).

V lost 4 bases to trimming and J lost 2 bases; unmatched junction nucleotides: 12. Germline V gives CDR1 SGDLS, CDR2 YYNGEE. CDR3 length equals 16 residues. The chain combines TRBV9 with TRBJ2-7; 7 nucleotides match TRBD1. The sequence was collected from a young man in good health and CMV-seropositive. Sequencing used PBMCs. CDR3 sequence (DNA): TGTGCCAGCAGCCCAGGGACAGCGAAGACTCCCTACGAGCAGTACTTC. It specifies CASSPGTAKTPYEQYF.